This TCR beta chain was captured by sequencing in a study of human T cells and chemical hapten exposure. CDR3 size: 15 residues. Germline assignment: CDR1 SEHNR and CDR2 FQNEAQ (reference sequence). The germline V and J ends were trimmed by 5 bases and 7 bases, with 18 bases remaining between them. TCRdb recomputed calls from the RACE reads with MiXCR, one row per CDR3 protein. The table lists about 50,000 distinct CDR3 sequences, about 10% of them singletons. This clonotype occurred a few times. Specified time point: patch test 2, 6 weeks after DPC sensitization. Regarding treatment: therapeutic diphenylcyclopropenone sensitization with weekly scalp DPC.

This TCR derives from a woman aged 45-60 years with alopecia areata. Some clones in this sample may be carry-over from other donors' samples. Source: whole blood, taken in connection with sensitization to the hapten diphenylcyclopropenone (DPC). This chain connects TRBV7-9 to TRBJ2-1; D gene unclear. CDR3 coding DNA: TGTGCCAGCAGCCCGGCCGGTTCCCCGGCGAATGAGCAGTTCTTC. This codes for CASSPAGSPANEQFF.